This T cell receptor beta chain was retrieved from a study of blood T cells in healthy people across ages. A few counts support this clonotype. Germline V gene sequence: CDR1 MNHNY, CDR2 SVGAGI (reference sequence). CDR3 size: 15 residues. The ends were cut back, 4 bases at V and 1 base at J, with 14 bases in the middle. It was with a sample-barcoded 5' primer and a J-beta primer mix that a second PCR of roughly 7 to 12 cycles was run. TCRdb reprocessed the 5' RACE reads with MiXCR, giving one entry per CDR3 protein. The sample consists of some 560,000 distinct CDR3 sequences, about 29% of them appearing once. The same data also contributed to another study, on T cells of mothers and their children. Turning to that study: RNA extracted was entirely used for cDNA synthesis, approximately 1.5 ug per 15 ul. Normalized overlap was always slightly, never significantly, higher in related than unrelated mother-child pairs.

This sequence originates from a boy aged 2-9 years in good health. What was sequenced was blood. The chain is built from TRBV6-6 and TRBJ2-7; D is ambiguous. In nucleotides, the CDR3 is TGTGCCAGCAGTTTAGTCGGTAAATCATCCTACGAGCAGTACTTC. As protein: CASSLVGKSSYEQYF.